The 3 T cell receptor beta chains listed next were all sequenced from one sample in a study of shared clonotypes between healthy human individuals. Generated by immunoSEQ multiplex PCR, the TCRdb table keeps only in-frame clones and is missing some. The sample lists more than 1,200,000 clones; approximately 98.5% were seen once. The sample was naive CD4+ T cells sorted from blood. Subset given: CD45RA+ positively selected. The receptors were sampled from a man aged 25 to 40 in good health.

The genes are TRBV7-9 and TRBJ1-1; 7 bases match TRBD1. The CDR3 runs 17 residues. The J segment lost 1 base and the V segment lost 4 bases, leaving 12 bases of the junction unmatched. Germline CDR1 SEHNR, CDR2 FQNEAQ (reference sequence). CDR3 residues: CASSYLLGQVSNTEAFF. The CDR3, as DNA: TGTGCCAGCAGCTACCTACTCGGACAGGTATCGAACACTGAAGCTTTCTTT.

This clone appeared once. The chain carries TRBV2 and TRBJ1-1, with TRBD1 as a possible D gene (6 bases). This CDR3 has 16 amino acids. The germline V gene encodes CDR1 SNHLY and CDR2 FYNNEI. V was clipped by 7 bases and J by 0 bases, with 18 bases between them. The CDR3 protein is CASILLQGVLNTEAFF. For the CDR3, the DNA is TGTGCCAGCATCCTTTTACAGGGAGTCTTGAACACTGAAGCTTTCTTT.

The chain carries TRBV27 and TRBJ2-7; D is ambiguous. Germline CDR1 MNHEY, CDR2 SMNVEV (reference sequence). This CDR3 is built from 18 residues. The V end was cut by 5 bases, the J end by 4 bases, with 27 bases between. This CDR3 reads CASSKQTSVGPLRYEQYF. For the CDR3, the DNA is TGTGCCAGCAGTAAACAGACTTCGGTAGGGCCCCTTAGGTACGAGCAGTACTTC.